This is a list of T cell receptor beta chains from one sample in a study of technical replicates of blood from several donors. Profiling relied on immunoSEQ multiplex PCR, and the TCRdb table lists in-frame clones only, not all of them. The sample carries approximately 99,000 clones, about 96% recorded once. Source material: T cells isolated from PBMCs. These receptors were obtained from a human donor in good health. CDR3s include the opening cysteine and the closing phenylalanine or tryptophan. D genes are given only for firm matches. The listing skips clone size in some rows; elsewhere it reads once, few, many or a size class.

TRBD2,TRBV7-9,TRBJ2-1,once,TGTGCCAGCAGCTTAAGGGGACTAGCGGAGTACAATGAGCAGTTCTTC,CASSLRGLAEYNEQFF
TRBD2,TRBV19,TRBJ2-7,once,TGTGCCAGTAGTATTTCCGGGACTAGCAACGCCTACGAGCAGTACTTC,CASSISGTSNAYEQYF
TRBD2,TRBV18,TRBJ2-2,NA,TGTGCCAGCTCACCATCTTCAGCGGGGGGGAACACCGGGGAGCTGTTTTTT,CASSPSSAGGNTGELFF
TRBD2,TRBV7-2,TRBJ2-7,NA,TGTGCCAGCAGCTTACTAGCGGGGGGGAATCCCTACGAGCAGTACTTC,CASSLLAGGNPYEQYF
TRBD1,TRBV5-1,TRBJ2-1,NA,TGCGCCAGCAGCTTGGCTACAGGGGTCCCTGAGCAGTTCTTC,CASSLATGVPEQFF
NA,TRBV4-1,TRBJ2-7,NA,TGCGCCAGCAGCCCAAGTCTTCTGGCCCTCTACGAGCAGTACTTC,CASSPSLLALYEQYF
NA,TRBV6-5,TRBJ2-5,NA,TGTGCCAGCAGGATCGGAGTTCATGAGACCCAGTACTTC,CASRIGVHETQYF
TRBD2,TRBV6-5,TRBJ2-5,NA,TGTGCCAGCAGTTCCTCGGGGAGGGGAGAGACCCAGTACTTC,CASSSSGRGETQYF
NA,TRBV10-1,TRBJ2-1,NA,TGCGCCAGCAGTGAGTCGCGTAGCGGCACCTACAATGAGCAGTTCTTC,CASSESRSGTYNEQFF
TRBD1,TRBV7-8,TRBJ2-6,NA,TGTGCCAGCTCTACTAAGTTGGGGACAGGGAGGGCTGGGGCCAACGTCCTGACTTTC,CASSTKLGTGRAGANVLTF
NA,TRBV7-9,TRBJ1-1,NA,TGTGCCAGCAGCTTATCCGGGGTTACGCTTGAAGCTTTCTTT,CASSLSGVTLEAFF
NA,TRBV5-1,TRBJ1-1,NA,TGCGCCAGCAGCTTGCACGGGGGACCTAACACTGAAGCTTTCTTT,CASSLHGGPNTEAFF
NA,TRBV11-2,TRBJ1-1,NA,TGTGCCAGCAGCTTAGTATTCGGGAGCGCTGAAGCTTTCTTT,CASSLVFGSAEAFF
NA,TRBV27,TRBJ2-3,NA,TGTGCCAGCAAACTCCTCCAGACAGGCACAGATACGCAGTATTTT,CASKLLQTGTDTQYF
NA,TRBV28,TRBJ1-2,NA,TGTGCCAGCAGTTTCGCAGGGGCCTATGGCTACACCTTC,CASSFAGAYGYTF
TRBD2,TRBV5-4,TRBJ2-7,NA,TGTGCCAGCAGCTTGACTAGCGGTACCCAGGGAGCGCAGTACTTC,CASSLTSGTQGAQYF
NA,TRBV12-5,TRBJ1-1,NA,TGTGCTAGTGGTGTTGGAGAGGGAGCTTTCTTT,CASGVGEGAFF
NA,TRBV15,TRBJ2-3,NA,TGTGCCACCAGCAGAGGGGGCGCGGTAGATACGCAGTATTTT,CATSRGGAVDTQYF
TRBD1,TRBV18,TRBJ1-1,NA,TGTGCCAGCTCAGCCGGGACAGGGGGTTACACTGAAGCTTTCTTT,CASSAGTGGYTEAFF
TRBD2,TRBV4-2,TRBJ2-1,NA,TGTGCCAGCAGCCAACCTATAGCGGGTAGCTCCTACAATGAGCAGTTCTTC,CASSQPIAGSSYNEQFF
NA,TRBV5-4,TRBJ2-1,NA,TGTGCCACCACTGAAGGGGGGAGGGCCTTCTCCTACAATGAGCAGTTCTTC,CATTEGGRAFSYNEQFF
TRBD2,TRBV6-5,TRBJ2-7,NA,TGTGCCAGCAGCCTTCGACTAGCGGGAGGCGACGAGCAGTACTTC,CASSLRLAGGDEQYF
TRBD1,TRBV9,TRBJ1-2,NA,TGTGCCAGCAGCGTAGAAGGGGGCAGTTATGGCTACACCTTC,CASSVEGGSYGYTF
NA,TRBV7-3,TRBJ1-1,NA,TGTGCCAGCAGCCTGGGTGGGCAGCTGAACACTGAAGCTTTCTTT,CASSLGGQLNTEAFF
NA,TRBV5-1,TRBJ2-1,NA,TGCGCCAGCAGCTTGGAATCGGCGGTAGGTTACAATGAGCAGTTCTTC,CASSLESAVGYNEQFF
NA,TRBV7-3,TRBJ2-1,NA,TGTGCCAGCAGCTTAGGGGGGGGCTCCTCCAATGAGCAGTTCTTC,CASSLGGGSSNEQFF